This T cell receptor (beta chain) was documented in a study of blood T cell repertoires in COVID-19. On the study more broadly: Samples came from the United States, Italy and Spain, spanning acute and convalescent COVID-19. The analysed material was cDNA or gDNA that came from T cells, B-cell-depleted T cells, or PBMCs.

Original methodology: Estimation of nucleated cell counts was performed using reference gene primer amplification. TCRdb's table, derived via immunoSEQ multiplex PCR, lists solely in-frame clones and lacks some. V and J calls and clone size are given by that table; D and trimming were obtained from the DNA. The sample has 250,000 to 300,000 clones, approximately 85% seen once. V was pared by 5 bases and J by 7 bases, with 13 bases of the junction left unmatched. In germline, CDR1 is MNHNY, CDR2 SVGAGI (reference sequence). The CDR3 is made up of 16 amino acids. The TCR was taken from a woman in her 70s with acute or convalescent COVID-19. What was sequenced was peripheral blood. The gene calls are TRBV6-6 and TRBJ1-5; 8 positions match TRBD1. For the CDR3, the DNA is TGTGCCAGCAGTCCTCTCGCTGGACAGGGAGACCAGCCCCAGCATTTT. Translation gives CASSPLAGQGDQPQHF.